This T cell receptor beta chain was recovered during a study of Ad26.COV2.S vaccination and SARS-CoV-2 variants. Study-wide context: Donor had been placed in the Ad26.COV2.S arm of the COV1001 trial. Ad26.COV2.S, an intramuscular injection, was given once or twice 56 days apart. Findings of the study overall: Similar non-spike TCR breadth was observed in recipients of vaccine and of placebo. The TCR breadth and depth analyses may have understated or missed part of the total T cell responses.

With 1 base removed from V and 10 bases from J, the gap between germline ends came to 10 bases. Germline V gene sequence: CDR1 SEHNR, CDR2 FQNEAQ (reference sequence). This CDR3 spans 12 amino acids. The protocol was immunoSEQ multiplex PCR, while the TCRdb copy is restricted to in-frame clones and leaves out a portion. The table includes about 440,000 clones, less than 95% detected once. Notes on this clone: Its cognate antigen is unknown.

This sample's treatment: 15 to 20 received Ad26.COV2.S at low or high dose, single or two shots; roughly five received placebo; per-sample allocation not given. All samples were drawn on day 63, counting from the first vaccine or placebo injection. The sample in question was peripheral blood, obtained in a trial of Ad26.COV2.S vaccine versus placebo. The sequence came from a person between 18 and 65 years old who received the Ad26.COV2.S COVID-19 vaccine or a placebo. The chain carries TRBV7-9 and TRBJ1-1; the D is unclear. The CDR3 here is CASSLVSRGAFF. CDR3 nucleotide sequence: TGTGCCAGCAGCTTAGTATCCCGAGGAGCTTTCTTT.